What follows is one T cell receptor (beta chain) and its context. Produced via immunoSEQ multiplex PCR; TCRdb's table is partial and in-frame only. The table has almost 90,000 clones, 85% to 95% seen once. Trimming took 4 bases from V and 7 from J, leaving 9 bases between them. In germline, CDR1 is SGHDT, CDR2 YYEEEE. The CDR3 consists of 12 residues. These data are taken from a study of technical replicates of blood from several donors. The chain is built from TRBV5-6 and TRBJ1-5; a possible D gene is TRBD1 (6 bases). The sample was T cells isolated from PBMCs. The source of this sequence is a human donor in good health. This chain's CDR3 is CASSARGQPQHF. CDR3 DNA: TGTGCCAGCAGCGCCAGGGGACAGCCCCAGCATTTT.